The next 9 T cell receptor beta chains were all read from a single sample in a study of cytomegalovirus exposure and HLA in healthy donors. The PCR had 60 Vbeta and 13 Jbeta primers. Clones were read by immunoSEQ multiplex PCR, and TCRdb kept only the in-frame ones, dropping some. The repertoire holds 150,000 to 200,000 clones, approximately 78% seen once, with 2.5% in the top ten. Sequencing input: PBMCs. The receptors derive from a human donor in good health.

The CDR3 nucleotides read TGCAGTGCGGCGGGGTCCCGCGAGCAGTACTTC. Protein sequence: CSAAGSREQYF. The chain recombines TRBV20-1 with TRBJ2-7, with a tentative D call TRBD2 (6 bases). The CDR3 has 11 amino acids. V lost 6 bases and J lost 6, with 12 bases in between. Per the germline V gene, CDR1 is DFQATT and CDR2 is SNEGSKA (reference sequence).

The chain has TRBV4-1 and TRBJ2-5; the match to TRBD1 covers 11 bases. This CDR3 comprises 15 residues. The trim removed 4 bases at V and 5 bases at J, leaving 6 bases unmatched. Germline V gene sequence: CDR1 MGHRA, CDR2 YSYEKL. The CDR3 sequence: CASSRRDRGIETQYF. The CDR3 DNA reads TGCGCCAGCAGCCGCCGGGACAGGGGGATCGAGACCCAGTACTTC.

The chain uses TRBV30 and TRBJ2-7, with D possibly matching TRBD1 (6 bases). Trimming removed 5 bases at V and 6 bases at J, with 11 bases between. The CDR3 totals 11 residues. In germline, CDR1 is GTSNPN, CDR2 SVGIG (reference sequence). The CDR3 sequence: CAWADSSEQYF. As DNA, the CDR3 is TGTGCCTGGGCGGACAGCTCCGAGCAGTACTTC.

The chain is built from TRBV6-5 and TRBJ2-3, with TRBD1 matching 8 bases. After removal of 0 bases from V and 4 bases from J, the junction contained 6 bases not matched to a gene. Per germline, CDR1 MNHEY and CDR2 SVGAGI. CDR3 length: 16 amino acids. CDR3 in DNA: TGTGCCAGCAGTTACTCGACAGGGGAAGTGGCAGATACGCAGTATTTT. It encodes CASSYSTGEVADTQYF.

In its sample, this clone was seen once. The chain uses TRBV7-3 and TRBJ1-5; a weak D match, TRBD1 (5 bases). Trimming removed 1 base at V and 4 bases at J, with 20 bases between. Looked up from germline, CDR1 is SGHTA and CDR2 is FQGTGA. The CDR3 covers 18 residues. The CDR3 DNA is TGTGCCAGCAGCTTAAAGAGGAGGGGACCGACCCCTAATCAGCCCCAGCATTTT. Amino acid sequence: CASSLKRRGPTPNQPQHF.

In its sample, this clone was seen a few times. CDR3 nucleotide sequence: TGTGCCATCAGCGAACGACAGGGACGGTACGAGCAGTACTTC. Translation gives CAISERQGRYEQYF. V usage is TRBV10-3 and J usage is TRBJ2-7; 7 bases match TRBD1. The V gene end was trimmed by 6 bases and the J gene end by 4 bases; junction bases not matched to a gene: 9. This CDR3 is 14 amino acids long. Germline CDR1 and CDR2: ENHRY and SYGVKD.

V gene TRBV6-5 combines with J gene TRBJ1-5; 7 positions match TRBD1. Trimming at V came to 5 bases and at J to 7 bases, leaving 5 bases not matched to a gene. CDR1 and CDR2 from the germline V gene are MNHEY and SVGAGI. This CDR3 comprises 13 residues. CDR3 protein: CASSTHRGQPQHF. CDR3 bases: TGTGCCAGCAGTACGCACAGGGGACAGCCCCAGCATTTT.

This rearrangement joins TRBV11-3 to TRBJ1-4; no firm D call. This CDR3 contains 13 residues. V was cut by 5 bases and J by 8 bases, with 12 bases left in between. Germline lookup yields CDR1 SGHNT and CDR2 YENEEA. The CDR3 spells CASSRGGGEKLFF. The CDR3 nucleotides read TGTGCCAGCAGCCGGGGTGGTGGCGAAAAACTGTTTTTT.

The chain carries TRBV5-1 and TRBJ1-3, with D possibly being TRBD1 (5 bases). From germline, CDR1 is SGHRS and CDR2 YFSETQ. Trimming cost V 0 bases and J 0 bases, with 10 bases left between them. This CDR3 is built from 16 residues. CDR3 nucleotide sequence: TGCGCCAGCAGCTTGGCGGGGGTCCACTCTGGAAACACCATATATTTT. Residues: CASSLAGVHSGNTIYF. The whole variable domain, filled in from reference TRBV5-1 and TRBJ1-3, reads KAGVTQTPRYLIKTRGQQVTLSCSPISGHRSVSWYQQTPGQGLQFLFEYFSETQRNKGNFPGRFSGRQFSNSRSEMNVSTLELGDSALYLCASSLAGVHSGNTIYFGEGSWLTVV.